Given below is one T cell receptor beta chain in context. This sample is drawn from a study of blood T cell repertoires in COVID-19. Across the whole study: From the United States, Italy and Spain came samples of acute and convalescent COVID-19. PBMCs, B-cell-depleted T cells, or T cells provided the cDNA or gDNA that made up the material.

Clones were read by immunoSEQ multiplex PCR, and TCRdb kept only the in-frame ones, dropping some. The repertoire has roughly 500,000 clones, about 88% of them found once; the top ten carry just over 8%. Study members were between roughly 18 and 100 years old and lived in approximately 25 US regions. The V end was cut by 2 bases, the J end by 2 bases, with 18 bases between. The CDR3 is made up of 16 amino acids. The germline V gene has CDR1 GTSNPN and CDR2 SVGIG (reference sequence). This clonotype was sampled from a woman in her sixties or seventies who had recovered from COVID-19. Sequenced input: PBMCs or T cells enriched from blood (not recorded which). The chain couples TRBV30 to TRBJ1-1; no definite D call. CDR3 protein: CAWSLRGRVGNTEAFF. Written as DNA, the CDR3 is TGTGCCTGGAGTCTCCGGGGTCGAGTAGGTAACACTGAAGCTTTCTTT.